The rows below give T cell receptor beta chains drawn from one sample of a study of neurological immune-mediated disorders. Via MiXCR, TCRdb re-called the 5' RACE reads, giving one row per CDR3 protein. Among about 58,000 distinct CDR3 sequences, around 3.6% were seen once, and the ten largest hold less than 2%. Sequenced sample: PBMCs. These receptors were taken from a man under 40 with multiple sclerosis. Both conserved end residues are part of each CDR3. The D gene is left open where the match is weak.

TRBJ2-6	TRBD1	TRBV12-3/TRBV12-4	CASSLTGQGPPPGANVLTF
TRBJ2-2	TRBD2	TRBV7-8	CASSLVRGGLSGELFF
TRBJ2-2	NA	TRBV12-3/TRBV12-4	CASSFRTETHTGELFF
TRBJ2-7	NA	TRBV29-1	CSVAAVEAYEQYF
TRBJ2-5	TRBD2	TRBV12-3/TRBV12-4	CASSKAGGPQETQYF
TRBJ2-7	TRBD1	TRBV10-2	CASREGQGHEQYF
TRBJ2-7	NA	TRBV5-1	CASSFLAQTYEQYF
TRBJ1-5	TRBD1	TRBV27	CASSSGTGNQPQNF
TRBJ2-1	TRBD1	TRBV7-3	CASSLIPGTEGYNEQFF
TRBJ2-2	TRBD2	TRBV20-1	CSARGLAGTTGELFF
TRBJ1-2	NA	TRBV5-1	CASSLEGAGLDGYTF
TRBJ2-1	TRBD2	TRBV20-1	CSARDFAGGYNEQFF
TRBJ1-1	NA	TRBV28	CASSLRNTEAFF
TRBJ2-3	NA	TRBV7-8	CASSLADFPGADTQYF
TRBJ2-1	NA	TRBV24-1	CATSEPLGEQFF
TRBJ2-5	TRBD1	TRBV7-3	CASSPQGAKETQYF
TRBJ1-5	NA	TRBV20-1	CSARYRDNQPQHF
TRBJ1-6	NA	TRBV28	CASSPLRDLGSPLHF
TRBJ2-7	NA	TRBV5-1	CASSLAREYEQYF
TRBJ2-7	TRBD1	TRBV7-8	CASSILMGTGSYEQYF
TRBJ1-3	NA	TRBV4-1	CASSQDNLDGNTIYF
TRBJ1-2	NA	TRBV5-1	CASSLVVGGYSSNYGYTF
TRBJ2-7	NA	TRBV10-3	CAISGRDTYEQYF
TRBJ2-1	TRBD2	TRBV5-1	CASSFRLAGPLNEQFF
TRBJ1-1	TRBD1	TRBV6-6	CASQGALGTEAFF
TRBJ1-5	NA	TRBV5-1	CASSPDRNNQPQHF
TRBJ2-2	NA	TRBV5-1	CASSPGAGNTGELFF
TRBJ2-1	NA	TRBV28	CASSLLSGRETNEQFF
TRBJ1-5	NA	TRBV10-3	CAISENIRGNQPQNF
TRBJ1-1	NA	TRBV12-5	CASGLVAGSEAFF
TRBJ1-2	NA	TRBV29-1	CSVEANYGYTF
TRBJ2-7	NA	TRBV12-3/TRBV12-4	CASSLGVTGEQYF
TRBJ1-3	TRBD1	TRBV5-1	CASSLGDSGNTIYF
TRBJ2-2	NA	TRBV15	CATSRDVGPGELFF
TRBJ2-3	NA	TRBV5-1	CASSLAQGDTQYF
TRBJ1-5	NA	TRBV12-3/TRBV12-4	CASSLSGGGQPQHF
TRBJ2-1	TRBD1	TRBV2	CAWGQSNNEQFF
TRBJ2-2	NA	TRBV5-1	CASSLVPNTGELFF
TRBJ2-5	NA	TRBV20-1	CSARDRGQETQYF
TRBJ1-1	NA	TRBV5-1	CASSFSRMNTEAFF
TRBJ1-2	NA	TRBV6-1	CASSERNYGYTF
TRBJ1-1	TRBD1	TRBV5-1	CASSLLTGGTEAFF
TRBJ1-2	NA	TRBV7-2	CASSRVTGNYGYTF